Detailed here is one TCR beta chain. Germline V gene lookup returns CDR1 DFQATT and CDR2 SNEGSKA (reference sequence). This CDR3 has 15 residues. V shed 4 bases and J shed 3 bases, with 19 bases lying between them. TCRdb re-called clones via MiXCR from the PCR reads. The data show about 7,200 clones, with 35% seen just once and over 10% held by the top ten. This sample was taken from a study of metastatic and nonmetastatic thyroid tumors. None of the patients had undergone any treatment ahead of thyroid surgery. Sequencing used adjacent normal tissue. The source is a female donor with papillary thyroid cancer or a benign thyroid nodule (not recorded which). Some clones in this sample may be carry-over from other donors' samples. V usage is TRBV20-1 and J usage is TRBJ2-7, with D hard to call. Here the CDR3 DNA reads TGCAGTGCTAAGCCCCCTTACGGGTCCGGCTACGAGCAGTACTTC. Protein product: CSAKPPYGSGYEQYF.